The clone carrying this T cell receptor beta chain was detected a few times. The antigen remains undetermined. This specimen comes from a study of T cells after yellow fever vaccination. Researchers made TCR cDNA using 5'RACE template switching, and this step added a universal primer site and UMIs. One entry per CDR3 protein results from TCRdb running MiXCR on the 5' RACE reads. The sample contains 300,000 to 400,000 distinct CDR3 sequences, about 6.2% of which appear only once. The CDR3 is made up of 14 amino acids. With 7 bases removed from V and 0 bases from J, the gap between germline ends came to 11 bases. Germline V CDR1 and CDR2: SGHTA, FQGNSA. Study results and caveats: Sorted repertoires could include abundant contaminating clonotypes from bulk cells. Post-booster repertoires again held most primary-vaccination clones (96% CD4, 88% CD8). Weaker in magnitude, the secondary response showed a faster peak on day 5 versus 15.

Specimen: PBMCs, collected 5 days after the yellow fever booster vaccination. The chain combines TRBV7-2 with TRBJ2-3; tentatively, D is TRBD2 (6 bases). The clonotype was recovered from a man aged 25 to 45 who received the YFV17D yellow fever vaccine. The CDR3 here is CASKDAGSTDTQYF. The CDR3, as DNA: TGTGCCAGCAAAGATGCGGGAAGCACAGATACGCAGTATTTT.